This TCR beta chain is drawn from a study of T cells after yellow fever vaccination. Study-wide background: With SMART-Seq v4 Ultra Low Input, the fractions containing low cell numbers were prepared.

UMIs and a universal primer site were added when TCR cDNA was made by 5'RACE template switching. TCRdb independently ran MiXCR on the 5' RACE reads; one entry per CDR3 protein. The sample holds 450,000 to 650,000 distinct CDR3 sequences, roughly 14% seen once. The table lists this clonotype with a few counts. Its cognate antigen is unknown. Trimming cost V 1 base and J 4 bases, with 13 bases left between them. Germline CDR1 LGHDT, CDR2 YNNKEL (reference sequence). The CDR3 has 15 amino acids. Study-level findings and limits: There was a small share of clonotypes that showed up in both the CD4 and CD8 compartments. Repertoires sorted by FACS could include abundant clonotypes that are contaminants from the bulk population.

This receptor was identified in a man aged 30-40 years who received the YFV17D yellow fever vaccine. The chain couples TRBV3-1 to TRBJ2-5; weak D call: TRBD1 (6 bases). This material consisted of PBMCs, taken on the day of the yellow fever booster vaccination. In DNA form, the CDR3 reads TGTGCCAGCAGCCAAGGTGCAGGGGCTGGAGAGACCCAGTACTTC. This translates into CASSQGAGAGETQYF.